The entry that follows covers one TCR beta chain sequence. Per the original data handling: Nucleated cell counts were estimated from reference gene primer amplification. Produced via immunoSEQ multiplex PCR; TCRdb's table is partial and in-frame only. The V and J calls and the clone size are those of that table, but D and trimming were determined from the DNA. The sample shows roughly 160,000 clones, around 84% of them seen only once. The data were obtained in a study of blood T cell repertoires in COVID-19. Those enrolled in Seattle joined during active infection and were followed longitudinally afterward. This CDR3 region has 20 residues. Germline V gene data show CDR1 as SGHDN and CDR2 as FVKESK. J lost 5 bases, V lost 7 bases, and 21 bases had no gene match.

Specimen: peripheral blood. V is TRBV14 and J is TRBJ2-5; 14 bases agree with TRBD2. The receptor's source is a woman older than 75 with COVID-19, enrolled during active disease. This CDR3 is CASIPGRGLAGALFRETQYF. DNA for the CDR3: TGTGCCAGCATCCCCGGTAGGGGACTAGCGGGAGCCCTTTTTAGGGAGACCCAGTACTTC.